A selection of T cell receptor beta chains follows, all from one sample in a study of PD-1 blockade in classical Hodgkin lymphoma. Profiling relied on immunoSEQ multiplex PCR, and the TCRdb table lists in-frame clones only, not all of them. The sample includes roughly 100,000 clones, around 89% of them seen just once. Sequenced material: peripheral blood mononuclear cells (PBMCs), taken before the second cycle of nivolumab. The origin of the receptors is a human donor with classical Hodgkin lymphoma. The CDR3 runs from the conserved cysteine through the conserved F or W. The order of the fields is D gene, V gene, clone size, J gene, CDR3 DNA, CDR3 protein. A D gene is named only where the DNA matches it firmly. Clone size is shown for a subset of rows, as once, few, many or a class of expanded clone.

d_call: NA
v_call: TRBV7-2
clone_size: few
j_call: TRBJ1-2
cdr3_nt: TGTGCCAGCAGCTTACCTAGCGGGCCCAATGGCTACACCTTC
cdr3_aa: CASSLPSGPNGYTF

d_call: NA
v_call: TRBV5-1
clone_size: NA
j_call: TRBJ2-3
cdr3_nt: TGCGCCAGCAGCTTGGCGGGAAGCGGGCGGAATACGCAGTATTTT
cdr3_aa: CASSLAGSGRNTQYF

d_call: NA
v_call: TRBV5-1
clone_size: NA
j_call: TRBJ1-5
cdr3_nt: TGCGCCAGCAGCTTGGCAGAGGGGAGGCGTCAGCCCCAGCATTTT
cdr3_aa: CASSLAEGRRQPQHF

d_call: NA
v_call: TRBV15
clone_size: NA
j_call: TRBJ1-3
cdr3_nt: TGTGCCACCAGCAGAGAAGGGTTCTCTGGAAACACCATATATTTT
cdr3_aa: CATSREGFSGNTIYF

d_call: TRBD1
v_call: TRBV6-5
clone_size: NA
j_call: TRBJ1-1
cdr3_nt: TGTGCCAGCAGTGTAGACAGGGGCCAGAACACTGAAGCTTTCTTT
cdr3_aa: CASSVDRGQNTEAFF

d_call: NA
v_call: TRBV9
clone_size: NA
j_call: TRBJ2-5
cdr3_nt: TGTGCCAGCAGCGTGTCCCGGGACCCCCAAGAGACCCAGTACTTC
cdr3_aa: CASSVSRDPQETQYF

d_call: TRBD2
v_call: TRBV27
clone_size: NA
j_call: TRBJ2-1
cdr3_nt: TGTGCCAGCAGTTTTCCGGGACTAGCGGGGGAACCGCACAATGAGCAGTTCTTC
cdr3_aa: CASSFPGLAGEPHNEQFF

d_call: NA
v_call: TRBV2
clone_size: NA
j_call: TRBJ1-2
cdr3_nt: TGTGCCAGCAGCGAAAAGATAGGCAGCCGACATGGCTACACCTTC
cdr3_aa: CASSEKIGSRHGYTF

d_call: NA
v_call: TRBV6-1
clone_size: NA
j_call: TRBJ1-5
cdr3_nt: TGTGCCAGCAGTGAAGTCAGGGGATCCAATCAGCCCCAGCATTTT
cdr3_aa: CASSEVRGSNQPQHF

d_call: NA
v_call: TRBV4-2
clone_size: NA
j_call: TRBJ1-5
cdr3_nt: TGTGCCAGCGCGGCAGGGATACTTCAGCCCCAGCATTTT
cdr3_aa: CASAAGILQPQHF

d_call: NA
v_call: TRBV6-5
clone_size: NA
j_call: TRBJ2-5
cdr3_nt: TGTGCCAGCAGTCCGATACACGGGGAGACCCAGTACTTC
cdr3_aa: CASSPIHGETQYF

d_call: NA
v_call: TRBV7-8
clone_size: NA
j_call: TRBJ1-2
cdr3_nt: TGTGCCAGCAGCTTAGGGACAGTAGCTAACTATGGCTACACCTTC
cdr3_aa: CASSLGTVANYGYTF

d_call: NA
v_call: TRBV6-5
clone_size: NA
j_call: TRBJ1-4
cdr3_nt: TGTGCCAGCAGCTCGCCGGGACAAAGTGAAAAACTGTTTTTT
cdr3_aa: CASSSPGQSEKLFF

d_call: NA
v_call: TRBV7-2
clone_size: NA
j_call: TRBJ2-2
cdr3_nt: TGTGCCAGCAGCTTTTTCACCGGGGAGCTGTTTTTT
cdr3_aa: CASSFFTGELFF

d_call: TRBD1
v_call: TRBV28
clone_size: NA
j_call: TRBJ1-2
cdr3_nt: TGTGCCAGCAGCTATATTTGGGGACAGGGGATCGATGGCTACACCTTC
cdr3_aa: CASSYIWGQGIDGYTF

d_call: TRBD1
v_call: TRBV27
clone_size: NA
j_call: TRBJ2-1
cdr3_nt: TGTGCCAGCACTGGATTTGACAGGGGGCATGAGCAGTTCTTC
cdr3_aa: CASTGFDRGHEQFF

d_call: TRBD1
v_call: TRBV7-2
clone_size: NA
j_call: TRBJ2-3
cdr3_nt: TGTGCCAGCAGCCTGGGACAGGGGCCTGGCACAGATACGCAGTATTTT
cdr3_aa: CASSLGQGPGTDTQYF

d_call: NA
v_call: TRBV18
clone_size: NA
j_call: TRBJ2-5
cdr3_nt: TGTGCCAGCTCACCTGGGCAAAGGGAGACCCAGTACTTC
cdr3_aa: CASSPGQRETQYF

d_call: NA
v_call: TRBV11-2
clone_size: NA
j_call: TRBJ1-2
cdr3_nt: TGTGCCAGCAGCTTAGTAGGGGGTCCTCCGGGTGGCTACACCTTC
cdr3_aa: CASSLVGGPPGGYTF

d_call: NA
v_call: TRBV9
clone_size: once
j_call: TRBJ2-1
cdr3_nt: TGTGCCAGCAGCGTAGTCTCCCCAGGGGAGCAGTTCTTC
cdr3_aa: CASSVVSPGEQFF

d_call: TRBD1
v_call: TRBV19
clone_size: NA
j_call: TRBJ1-1
cdr3_nt: TGTGCCAGTAGTATAGGTAGGACAGGGGGCAACGAAGCTTTCTTT
cdr3_aa: CASSIGRTGGNEAFF

d_call: NA
v_call: TRBV12-5
clone_size: once
j_call: TRBJ1-1
cdr3_nt: TGTGCTAGTGGTTTGGTGTTAGGGGCCCGGGGGACTGAAGCTTTCTTT
cdr3_aa: CASGLVLGARGTEAFF

d_call: NA
v_call: TRBV19
clone_size: once
j_call: TRBJ1-3
cdr3_nt: TGTGCCAGTAGTATACAAGGTCCGCCGAACTCTGGAAACACCATATATTTT
cdr3_aa: CASSIQGPPNSGNTIYF

d_call: NA
v_call: TRBV19
clone_size: NA
j_call: TRBJ2-2
cdr3_nt: TGTGCCAGTGCGGGGGCAGCCACCGGGGAGCTGTTTTTT
cdr3_aa: CASAGAATGELFF

d_call: TRBD1
v_call: TRBV19
clone_size: NA
j_call: TRBJ2-7
cdr3_nt: TGTGCCAGTAGTATAAACCAGGGGGCACGATACGAGCAGTACTTC
cdr3_aa: CASSINQGARYEQYF

d_call: TRBD1
v_call: TRBV9
clone_size: NA
j_call: TRBJ2-3
cdr3_nt: TGTGCCAGCAGCTATTTATGGGACAGAGCAGATACGCAGTATTTT
cdr3_aa: CASSYLWDRADTQYF

d_call: NA
v_call: TRBV27
clone_size: NA
j_call: TRBJ1-1
cdr3_nt: TGTGCCAGCAGTTTATCAGGGGGTACTGAAGCTTTCTTT
cdr3_aa: CASSLSGGTEAFF

d_call: NA
v_call: TRBV9
clone_size: NA
j_call: TRBJ2-1
cdr3_nt: TGTGCCAGCAGCCGGCTGGCGGGGCCCTACAATGAGCAGTTCTTC
cdr3_aa: CASSRLAGPYNEQFF

d_call: NA
v_call: TRBV5-1
clone_size: NA
j_call: TRBJ2-2
cdr3_nt: TGCGCCAGCAGCTTATTTCCAGGGGACACCGGGGAGCTGTTTTTT
cdr3_aa: CASSLFPGDTGELFF

d_call: TRBD2
v_call: TRBV15
clone_size: NA
j_call: TRBJ2-1
cdr3_nt: TGTGCCACCAGCATTCTAGTAGCGGGGTACAATGAGCAGTTCTTC
cdr3_aa: CATSILVAGYNEQFF

d_call: NA
v_call: TRBV4-3
clone_size: NA
j_call: TRBJ2-3
cdr3_nt: TGCGCCAGCAGCCAAGAAATAGACTTCACAGATACGCAGTATTTT
cdr3_aa: CASSQEIDFTDTQYF

d_call: NA
v_call: TRBV19
clone_size: NA
j_call: TRBJ2-4
cdr3_nt: TGTGCCAGTAGTATTGGGGGGCGCGGGGGTATAGCCAAAAACATTCAGTACTTC
cdr3_aa: CASSIGGRGGIAKNIQYF

d_call: TRBD1
v_call: TRBV7-9
clone_size: NA
j_call: TRBJ1-6
cdr3_nt: TGTGCCAGCAGCCCCAGACAGGGACGCGATTCACCCCTCCACTTT
cdr3_aa: CASSPRQGRDSPLHF

d_call: TRBD1
v_call: TRBV5-6
clone_size: many
j_call: TRBJ1-2
cdr3_nt: TGTGCCAGCAGCCTCGGACAGGGGTACGATGGCTACACCTTC
cdr3_aa: CASSLGQGYDGYTF

d_call: NA
v_call: TRBV9
clone_size: NA
j_call: TRBJ2-1
cdr3_nt: TGTGCCAGCAGCGTAGCTCCTTCCTACAATGAGCAGTTCTTC
cdr3_aa: CASSVAPSYNEQFF

d_call: TRBD1
v_call: TRBV30
clone_size: NA
j_call: TRBJ2-3
cdr3_nt: TGTGCCTCGGACAGGGGCTACGGAAATACGCAGTATTTT
cdr3_aa: CASDRGYGNTQYF

d_call: TRBD2
v_call: TRBV5-1
clone_size: NA
j_call: TRBJ2-7
cdr3_nt: TGCGCCAGCAGCTTGGTTCTAGCGGGGTCCTACGAGCAGTACTTC
cdr3_aa: CASSLVLAGSYEQYF

d_call: TRBD1
v_call: TRBV30
clone_size: few
j_call: TRBJ1-5
cdr3_nt: TGTGCCTGGAGTGTAGGACAGGTCAATCAGCCCCAGCATTTT
cdr3_aa: CAWSVGQVNQPQHF

d_call: NA
v_call: TRBV7-6
clone_size: NA
j_call: TRBJ1-1
cdr3_nt: TGTGCCAGCAGCCCGATCGCCCTGAAGAACACTGAAGCTTTCTTT
cdr3_aa: CASSPIALKNTEAFF

d_call: NA
v_call: TRBV9
clone_size: few
j_call: TRBJ1-1
cdr3_nt: TGTGCCAGCAGCGTTTTTCCCTCCAACACTGAAGCTTTCTTT
cdr3_aa: CASSVFPSNTEAFF

d_call: NA
v_call: TRBV6-1
clone_size: once
j_call: TRBJ1-6
cdr3_nt: TGTGCCAGCAGTGATGAAATATATTCACCCCTCCACTTT
cdr3_aa: CASSDEIYSPLHF

d_call: NA
v_call: TRBV19
clone_size: NA
j_call: TRBJ2-7
cdr3_nt: TGTGCCAGTAGTAAGAGCAGCAACTTCTACGAGCAGTACTTC
cdr3_aa: CASSKSSNFYEQYF

d_call: NA
v_call: TRBV7-8
clone_size: NA
j_call: TRBJ1-2
cdr3_nt: TGTGCCAGCAGCAAACGAATAGGTGGCTACACCTTC
cdr3_aa: CASSKRIGGYTF

d_call: NA
v_call: TRBV11-2
clone_size: NA
j_call: TRBJ1-1
cdr3_nt: TGTGCCAGCAGCCCCCGGTGGACGACGAACACTGAAGCTTTCTTT
cdr3_aa: CASSPRWTTNTEAFF

d_call: TRBD1
v_call: TRBV2
clone_size: NA
j_call: TRBJ2-2
cdr3_nt: TGTGCCAGCAGTGTTCTGGGACAGGGGAACACCGGGGAGCTGTTTTTT
cdr3_aa: CASSVLGQGNTGELFF

d_call: TRBD1
v_call: TRBV6-5
clone_size: NA
j_call: TRBJ1-5
cdr3_nt: TGTGCCAGCAGTTCCGGGACAGCGCAACCTCAGCCCCAGCATTTT
cdr3_aa: CASSSGTAQPQPQHF

d_call: TRBD1
v_call: TRBV5-1
clone_size: NA
j_call: TRBJ2-1
cdr3_nt: TGCGCCAGCAGCTCCTGGACAGGGCAGGATGAGCAGTTCTTC
cdr3_aa: CASSSWTGQDEQFF

d_call: TRBD1
v_call: TRBV23-1
clone_size: NA
j_call: TRBJ1-5
cdr3_nt: TGCGCCAGCAGTCAATCGGTAGACAGGGACAATCAGCCCCAGCATTTT
cdr3_aa: CASSQSVDRDNQPQHF

d_call: NA
v_call: TRBV27
clone_size: NA
j_call: TRBJ1-2
cdr3_nt: TGTGCCAGCAGTTTGGGGGGAGGGGGTGGTGGCTATGGCTACACCTTC
cdr3_aa: CASSLGGGGGGYGYTF

d_call: NA
v_call: TRBV6-5
clone_size: NA
j_call: TRBJ1-5
cdr3_nt: TGTGCCAGCAGTTCAGTGGGACCGGAGGGAGAACAGCCCCAGCATTTT
cdr3_aa: CASSSVGPEGEQPQHF

d_call: NA
v_call: TRBV28
clone_size: once
j_call: TRBJ1-6
cdr3_nt: TGTGCCAGCAGGGAAGGACAGACTAATTCACCCCTCCACTTT
cdr3_aa: CASREGQTNSPLHF

d_call: NA
v_call: TRBV7-9
clone_size: NA
j_call: TRBJ2-4
cdr3_nt: TGTGCCAGCAGCCTCGGACAAATTCAGTACTTC
cdr3_aa: CASSLGQIQYF

d_call: NA
v_call: TRBV21-1
clone_size: NA
j_call: TRBJ2-7
cdr3_nt: TGTGCCAGCAGCAAGGGAGGGACAGCCTCCTACGAGCAGTACTTC
cdr3_aa: CASSKGGTASYEQYF

d_call: TRBD1
v_call: TRBV30
clone_size: NA
j_call: TRBJ1-2
cdr3_nt: TGTGCCTGGAGTGTACAATGGGTCGACAGGGGATCCCATGGCTACACCTTC
cdr3_aa: CAWSVQWVDRGSHGYTF

d_call: TRBD2
v_call: TRBV2
clone_size: NA
j_call: TRBJ2-7
cdr3_nt: TGTGCCAGCAAAAGTACTAGCGGCTCCTACGAGCAGTACTTC
cdr3_aa: CASKSTSGSYEQYF

d_call: NA
v_call: TRBV10-3
clone_size: NA
j_call: TRBJ2-7
cdr3_nt: TGTGCCATCAGTGAGGTGGAACTTCAGTACTTC
cdr3_aa: CAISEVELQYF